One sample yielded the 30 T cell receptor beta chains listed below, sequenced in a study of response to subunit inactivated influenza vaccine. Each CDR3 protein gets one entry after TCRdb re-called the RT-PCR reads with MiXCR. The sample records about 700,000 distinct CDR3 sequences, around a sixth being singletons. The sequencing here drew on PBMCs from blood, taken about 13 days after vaccination. Receptors originate from a middle-aged man who received an inactivated influenza vaccine.

V is TRBV6-2 or TRBV6-3 and J is TRBJ2-2; no definite D call. Trimming took 8 bases from V and 7 from J, leaving 8 bases between them. The CDR3 is made up of 11 amino acids. Germline values: CDR1 MNHEY, CDR2 SVGEGT. Here the CDR3 DNA reads TGTGCCAGCTTTGGGGTCGGGGAGCTGTTTTTT. This codes for CASFGVGELFF.

This clonotype has a handful of counts. This sequence joins TRBV5-1 and TRBJ1-1, with a weak D call TRBD1 (5 bases). The CDR3 loop spans 14 amino acids. Germline V CDR1 and CDR2: SGHRS, YFSETQ. The V and J ends lost 3 bases and 1 base respectively, with 10 bases between them. CDR3 sequence (DNA): TGCGCCAGCAGCTACGGGACGTCGAACACTGAAGCTTTCTTT. Protein product: CASSYGTSNTEAFF.

This clonotype has a handful of counts. The V gene is TRBV29-1, the J gene TRBJ2-3, with TRBD2 as a possible D gene (6 bases). CDR3 length equals 16 residues. Germline loops: CDR1 SQVTM, CDR2 ANQGSEA. V dropped 0 bases and J dropped 2 bases, with 15 bases sitting between them. The CDR3 DNA follows: TGCAGCGTTGAAGATTGGTCGGGGGTGGACACAGATACGCAGTATTTT. Amino acid sequence: CSVEDWSGVDTDTQYF.

V usage is TRBV7-2 and J usage is TRBJ1-1, with D possibly matching TRBD1 (5 bases). The V gene lost 2 bases and the J gene lost 0 bases, with 10 bases spanning the gap. The CDR3 has 15 residues. Looked up from germline, CDR1 is SGHTA and CDR2 is FQGNSA. CDR3 residues: CASSLPGTLNTEAFF. In DNA, the CDR3 is TGTGCCAGCAGCTTACCCGGGACCTTGAACACTGAAGCTTTCTTT.

This clonotype was observed many times. The chain carries TRBV29-1 and TRBJ2-1; 7 nucleotides line up with TRBD2. The germline CDR1 and CDR2 sequences are SQVTM and ANQGSEA. V shed 0 bases and J 3 bases; nucleotides not matched to a gene: 8. CDR3 length: 16 residues. This chain's CDR3 is CSVEDQREDLYNEQFF. Here the CDR3 DNA reads TGCAGCGTTGAAGATCAACGGGAGGACCTCTACAATGAGCAGTTCTTC.

This clonotype has ten or more counts. V gene TRBV2 combines with J gene TRBJ1-5; D ambiguous. Germline V gene sequence: CDR1 SNHLY, CDR2 FYNNEI. This CDR3 comprises 15 residues. Trimming took 1 base from V and 7 from J, leaving 14 bases between them. The CDR3 nucleotides are TGTGCCAGCAGTGAAGTTCTGGAGACCGGGCAGCCCCAGCATTTT. The encoded protein is CASSEVLETGQPQHF.

There are a few counts of this clonotype. This chain connects TRBV6-1 to TRBJ2-1; unclear D gene. Germline lookup yields CDR1 MNHNS and CDR2 SASEGT. The CDR3 spans 15 residues. Deletions cut 6 bases from V and 0 bases from J, with 12 bases between. The DNA for the CDR3 is TGTGCCAGCAGCAACACACCGAGCTCCTACAATGAGCAGTTCTTC. Translation gives CASSNTPSSYNEQFF.

The CDR3: CASSYDWAETQYF. The CDR3 DNA reads as TGTGCCAGCAGTTACGACTGGGCCGAGACCCAGTACTTC. The chain joins TRBV6-6 to TRBJ2-5; D is unclear. Germline V gene sequence: CDR1 MNHNY, CDR2 SVGAGI (reference sequence). Trimming took 2 bases from V and 5 from J, leaving 9 bases between them. CDR3 length: 13 amino acids.

The chain's CDR3 is CASSLGRPTGFNEQYF. CDR3 coding DNA: TGTGCCAGCAGCTTGGGAAGACCAACAGGGTTTAACGAGCAGTACTTC. The chain has TRBV5-4 and TRBJ2-7; TRBD1 might be the D (6 bases). V shed 0 bases and J shed 5 bases, with 18 bases lying between them. The CDR3 extends over 16 amino acids. Germline lookup yields CDR1 SGHNT and CDR2 YYREEE (reference sequence). The variable domain in full, with the rest retrieved from reference TRBV5-4 and TRBJ2-7, is ETGVTQSPTHLIKTRGQQVTLRCSSQSGHNTVSWYQQALGQGPQFIFQYYREEENGRGNFPPRFSGLQFPNYSSELNVNALELDDSALYLCASSLGRPTGFNEQYFGPGTRLTVT.

The chain has TRBV3-1 and TRBJ2-4, with 11 bases fitting TRBD2. Germline V gene sequence: CDR1 LGHDT, CDR2 YNNKEL (reference sequence). The CDR3 is 18 residues long. The junction had 11 bases not matched to a gene; V was cut back by 4 bases and J by 3 bases. CDR3 region: CASSLGLAAPGGKNIQYF. CDR3 sequence (DNA): TGTGCCAGCAGCCTGGGACTAGCGGCACCCGGCGGCAAAAACATTCAGTACTTC.

This clonotype has only a few counts. The J gene is TRBJ2-7, the V gene TRBV2; D could derive from TRBD1 or TRBD2 (5 bases each). Germline V CDR1 and CDR2: SNHLY, FYNNEI. Trimming cost V 7 bases and J 5 bases, with 21 bases left between them. This CDR3 has 15 amino acids. In DNA, the CDR3 is TGTGCCAGCACCCCAATGGGACGACCCACCCACGAGCAGTACTTC. Amino acids: CASTPMGRPTHEQYF.

This clonotype has a handful of counts. The chain joins TRBV4-3 to TRBJ2-3; the D gene is possibly TRBD1 (6 bases). Deletions cut 0 bases from V and 9 bases from J, with 10 bases between. CDR1 and CDR2 from the germline V gene are LGHNA and YSLEER. The CDR3 is made up of 13 amino acids. In DNA, the CDR3 is TGCGCCAGCAGCCAAGATATCCAGGGGACGCAGTATTTT. Its protein product is CASSQDIQGTQYF.

DNA of the CDR3: TGTGCCATCAGTGCCCCGACAGGGGGCAGCTATGGCTACACCTTC. This encodes CAISAPTGGSYGYTF. The chain is built from TRBV10-3 and TRBJ1-2; TRBD1 aligns across 10 bases. V shed 4 bases, J shed 4 bases, and the junction held 6 bases outside the gene matches. The CDR3 length is 15 residues. Germline CDR1 ENHRY, CDR2 SYGVKD.

The chain is built from TRBV11-3 and TRBJ2-1, with D uncertain. Germline values: CDR1 SGHNT, CDR2 YENEEA. Trimming removed 1 base from V and 6 bases from J, with 13 bases in between. This CDR3 region has 15 residues. Written as DNA, the CDR3 is TGTGCCAGCAGCTTAGGAAGCTTCACCCTCAATGAGCAGTTCTTC. It encodes CASSLGSFTLNEQFF.

This clonotype was recorded a few times. This chain uses TRBV7-2 with TRBJ1-3; 10 bases map to TRBD1. The CDR3 covers 17 residues. Germline-derived CDR1 and CDR2 are SGHTA and FQGNSA. J lost 3 bases, V lost 2 bases, and 7 bases had no gene match. The CDR3 here is CASSLHGQGVVGNTIYF. CDR3 bases: TGTGCCAGCAGCTTACACGGACAGGGGGTTGTTGGAAACACCATATATTTT. Combining the CDR3 with reference TRBV7-2 and TRBJ1-3 gives the whole variable domain GAGVSQSPSNKVTEKGKDVELRCDPISGHTALYWYRQSLGQGLEFLIYFQGNSAPDKSGLPSDRFSAERTGGSVSTLTIQRTQQEDSAVYLCASSLHGQGVVGNTIYFGEGSWLTVV.

This clonotype was seen more than once but under ten times. Sequence at one end of the junction differs from germline and may be a read error. The CDR3 DNA follows: TGTGCCAGCAGGACCGGGACAGCAGGCTACGCGCAGTACTTC. Translation gives CASRTGTAGYAQYF. The chain uses TRBV28 and TRBJ2-7; 7 positions match TRBD1. CDR1 is MDHEN and CDR2 is SYDVKM in the germline V gene. CDR3 length equals 14 residues.

This clonotype was detected only a few times. As DNA, the CDR3 is TGTGCCAGCAGTTTATTAATCCGGAACACCGGGGAGCTGTTTTTT. This sequence encodes CASSLLIRNTGELFF. The gene calls are TRBV27 and TRBJ2-2; D is uncertain. The CDR3 is 15 residues long. V dropped 1 base and J dropped 1 base, with 7 bases sitting between them. The V gene's germline CDR1 is MNHEY and CDR2 SMNVEV (reference sequence).

This clonotype was observed a few times. The chain combines TRBV19 with TRBJ2-7, with D unresolved. Germline CDR1 and CDR2: LNHDA and SQIVND (reference sequence). Trimming took off 3 bases at V and 3 bases at J, with 12 bases between the two ends. The CDR3 has 14 residues. CDR3 protein: CASSIDHRRYEQYF. In DNA, the CDR3 is TGTGCCAGTAGTATCGATCACCGCCGCTACGAGCAGTACTTC.

This clonotype was counted only a few times. This chain links TRBV5-6 with TRBJ1-1; no clear D. The germline CDR1 and CDR2 sequences are SGHDT and YYEEEE. This CDR3 contains 13 residues. V was trimmed by 1 base and J by 8 bases, leaving 12 bases between them. Written as DNA, the CDR3 is TGTGCCAGCAGCTTGTCCGGGTCCCGAGAAGCTTTCTTT. It yields the protein CASSLSGSREAFF.

This chain connects TRBV20-1 to TRBJ2-2; TRBD2 agrees at 7 bases. V trimming: 2 bases; J trimming: 4 bases; junction bases outside the gene matches: 4. This CDR3 has 14 amino acids. The germline CDR1 and CDR2 sequences are DFQATT and SNEGSKA (reference sequence). The CDR3 nucleotides read TGCAGTGCTAGACGAAGCGGGGTCACCGGGGAGCTGTTTTTT. Translation: CSARRSGVTGELFF.

The J gene is TRBJ1-2, the V gene TRBV20-1; 7 nucleotides agree with TRBD1. The CDR3 is made up of 13 amino acids. Germline V gives CDR1 DFQATT, CDR2 SNEGSKA (reference sequence). Trimming removed 3 bases from V and 5 bases from J; junction bases left unmatched: 6. The CDR3 sequence: CSARGQYPYGYTF. CDR3 nucleotides: TGCAGTGCTAGGGGACAGTACCCTTATGGCTACACCTTC.

In its sample, this clonotype was seen a few times. The V and J genes are TRBV7-9 and TRBJ2-3, with D unclear. Germline CDR1 is SEHNR and CDR2 is FQNEAQ (reference sequence). The CDR3 has 13 amino acids. Deletions cut 4 bases from V and 4 bases from J, with 9 bases between. CDR3 nucleotides: TGTGCCAGCAGCTATGTCTCTTCAGATACGCAGTATTTT. The encoded protein is CASSYVSSDTQYF.

V usage is TRBV4-1 and J usage is TRBJ1-1, with D hard to call. The CDR3 consists of 13 residues. Germline V lookup: CDR1 MGHRA, CDR2 YSYEKL. V lost 3 bases to trimming and J lost 1 base, with 6 bases between them. CDR3 in amino acids: CASSHTANTEAFF. The CDR3, as DNA: TGCGCCAGCAGCCATACAGCGAACACTGAAGCTTTCTTT.

V is TRBV7-2 and J is TRBJ1-3, with D possibly TRBD1 on 6 matching bases. Germline CDR1 SGHTA, CDR2 FQGNSA. The ends were cut back, 3 bases at V and 4 bases at J, with 10 bases in the middle. The CDR3 is made up of 14 amino acids. This chain's CDR3 is CASSFFQGGNTIYF. CDR3 coding DNA: TGTGCCAGCAGCTTTTTTCAGGGGGGAAACACCATATATTTT.

Only a few counts were recorded for this clonotype. The chain carries TRBV6-5 and TRBJ2-1, with D unresolved. Trimming removed 2 bases from V and 5 bases from J, with 10 bases in between. The germline V gene encodes CDR1 MNHEY and CDR2 SVGAGI. The CDR3 contains 14 residues. The CDR3 sequence is CASSYNWMNNEQFF. As DNA, the CDR3 is TGTGCCAGCAGTTACAACTGGATGAACAATGAGCAGTTCTTC.

About this clonotype: A much larger clonotype is one base distant, so this may be a read error. The CDR3: CASSLTRPGGHYEQYF. The CDR3 DNA is TGTGCCAGCAGTTTAACGAGACCGGGCGGCCACTACGAGCAGTACTTC. This chain links TRBV27 with TRBJ2-7, with unresolved D. From germline, CDR1 is MNHEY and CDR2 SMNVEV (reference sequence). The ends were cut back, 2 bases at V and 3 bases at J, with 17 bases in the middle. This CDR3 comprises 16 residues.

As for this clonotype: One junction end disagrees with the germline gene, perhaps due to a read error. This rearrangement joins TRBV6-1 to TRBJ2-3, with TRBD1 matching over 8 bases. Germline loops: CDR1 MNHNS, CDR2 SASEGT. The CDR3 covers 14 residues. The CDR3 loop reads CASRPQGGTDTRYF. CDR3 coding DNA: TGTGCCAGCAGACCACAGGGGGGCACAGATACGCGGTATTTT.

This clonotype has only a few counts. The V call is TRBV12-3 or TRBV12-4, the J call TRBJ2-7, with a possible D match to TRBD1 (6 bases). The V end was cut by 5 bases, the J end by 3 bases, with 11 bases between. The CDR3 sequence is 13 residues long. CDR3 in DNA: TGTGCCAGCAGTCCAGGGGACCGCTACGAGCAGTACTTC. Protein: CASSPGDRYEQYF.

This clonotype was counted only a few times. This rearrangement joins TRBV10-3 to TRBJ2-1; 9 bases line up with TRBD2. The CDR3 runs 15 residues. Losses at the gene ends were 0 bases for V and 5 bases for J; bases not matched to a gene: 2. CDR1 and CDR2 (germline): ENHRY, SYGVKD. CDR3 region: CAISESLAGHNEQFF. Here the CDR3 DNA reads TGTGCCATCAGTGAGTCTCTAGCGGGGCACAATGAGCAGTTCTTC.

The table lists this clonotype with a few counts. The J gene is TRBJ2-7, the V gene TRBV7-9; D remains unclear. Trimming left V 5 bases short and J 1 base short, with 12 bases between. Germline-derived CDR1 and CDR2 are SEHNR and FQNEAQ (reference sequence). The CDR3 contains 14 residues. The CDR3 DNA is TGTGCCAGCAGCCCGGAGACGATTTCCTACGAGCAGTACTTC. Translating it yields CASSPETISYEQYF.